Following are 4 T cell receptor beta chains from one sample sequenced in a study of control samples from healthy donors and cancer patients. Method: immunoSEQ multiplex PCR; TCRdb's copy keeps in-frame clones and lacks some. This table has about 48,000 clones, about 93% appearing once. Material: PBMCs. The receptors here all came from a woman between 50 and 59 years old with head and neck cancer.

Comments on this clone: Other DNA sequences from this sample encode an identical CDR3 as well. The J gene is TRBJ1-5, the V gene TRBV30, with a possible D match to TRBD1 (5 bases). From germline, CDR1 is GTSNPN and CDR2 SVGIG (reference sequence). The CDR3 runs 13 residues. The V gene lost 1 base and the J gene lost 3 bases, with 7 bases spanning the gap. CDR3: CAWSGRANQPQHF. The CDR3 DNA sequence: TGTGCCTGGAGTGGCAGGGCCAATCAGCCCCAGCATTTT. Based on the CDR3 plus reference TRBV30 and TRBJ1-5, the full variable domain is SQTIHQWPATLVQPVGSPLSLECTVEGTSNPNLYWYRQAAGRGLQLLFYSVGIGQISSEVPQNLSASRPQDRQFILSSKKLLLSDSGFYLCAWSGRANQPQHFGDGTRLSIL.

The chain recombines TRBV28 with TRBJ2-5; D gene uncertain. Trimming left V 4 bases short and J 7 bases short, with 7 bases between. This CDR3 is built from 11 residues. CDR1 and CDR2 from the germline V gene are MDHEN and SYDVKM. CDR3 amino acids: CASSSRLTQYF. The CDR3 DNA sequence: TGTGCCAGCAGTTCCCGTTTGACCCAGTACTTC.

The genes are TRBV5-6 and TRBJ2-5; no definite D call. Germline V CDR1 and CDR2: SGHDT, YYEEEE. The CDR3 totals 13 residues. V was trimmed by 4 bases and J by 1 base, leaving 8 bases between them. As DNA, the CDR3 is TGTGCCAGCAGCCACCCTACCCAAGAGACCCAGTACTTC. Its protein product is CASSHPTQETQYF. The full variable domain, completed using reference TRBV5-6 and TRBJ2-5, is DAGVTQSPTHLIKTRGQQVTLRCSPKSGHDTVSWYQQALGQGPQFIFQYYEEEERQRGNFPDRFSGHQFPNYSSELNVNALLLGDSALYLCASSHPTQETQYFGPGTRLLVL.

This chain joins TRBV6-5 and TRBJ1-5, with D perhaps TRBD1 (6 bases). V lost 6 bases, J lost 7 bases, and 16 bases lay in between. CDR3 size: 14 residues. CDR1 is MNHEY and CDR2 is SVGAGI in the germline V gene. CDR3: CASRLEQGAQPQHF. The CDR3 coding sequence is TGTGCCAGCAGATTAGAACAGGGCGCCCAGCCCCAGCATTTT.